This T cell receptor beta chain was identified in a study of cytomegalovirus exposure and HLA in healthy donors. The PCR was carried out with 60 Vbeta primers and 13 Jbeta primers. Clones were sequenced by immunoSEQ multiplex PCR, and TCRdb holds only the in-frame ones, with some missing. Counted here are fewer than 200,000 clones, roughly 82% occurring once; the ten biggest clones make up approximately 1.6%. CDR3 length equals 14 residues. Germline CDR1 GTSNPN, CDR2 SVGIG (reference sequence). Of note for this clone: Antigen unknown. Relative to the germline gene, one junction end is altered; a read error may explain this.

As for the donors, each was a healthy bone marrow donor. General study findings and limits: Overall, approximately 150 TCR beta chains were annotated as cytomegalovirus-associated. Available immune exposure information was restricted to CMV serostatus only. DRB1 had the most TCR associations and HLA-C the fewest, a later analysis found, with rates varying by HLA locus.

The source of this sequence is a girl between 5 and 17 years old in good health and CMV-seropositive. The chain links TRBV30 to TRBJ1-3; unclear D gene. Sequences were obtained from PBMCs. The CDR3 here is CARSGVFSGNTIYF. The CDR3 DNA follows: TGTGCCCGGAGTGGAGTGTTCTCTGGAAACACCATATATTTT.